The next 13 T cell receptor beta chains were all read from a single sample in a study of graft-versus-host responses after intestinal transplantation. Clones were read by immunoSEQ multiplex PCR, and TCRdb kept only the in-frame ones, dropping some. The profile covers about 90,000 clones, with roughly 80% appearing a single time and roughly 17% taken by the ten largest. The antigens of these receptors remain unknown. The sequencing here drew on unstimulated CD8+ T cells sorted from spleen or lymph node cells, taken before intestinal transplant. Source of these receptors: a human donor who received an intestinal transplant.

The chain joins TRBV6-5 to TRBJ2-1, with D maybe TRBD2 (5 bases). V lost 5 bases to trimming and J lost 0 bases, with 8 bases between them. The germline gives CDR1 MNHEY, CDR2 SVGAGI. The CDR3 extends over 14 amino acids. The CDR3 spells CASSVAGSYNEQFF. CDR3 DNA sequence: TGTGCCAGCAGTGTGGCGGGCTCCTACAATGAGCAGTTCTTC.

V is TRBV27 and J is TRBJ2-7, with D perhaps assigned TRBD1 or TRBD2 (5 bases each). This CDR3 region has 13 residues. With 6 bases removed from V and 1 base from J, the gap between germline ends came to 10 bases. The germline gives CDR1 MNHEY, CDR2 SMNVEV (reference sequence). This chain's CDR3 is CASRGTGSYEQYF. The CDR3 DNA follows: TGTGCCAGCAGGGGGACCGGTTCCTACGAGCAGTACTTC.

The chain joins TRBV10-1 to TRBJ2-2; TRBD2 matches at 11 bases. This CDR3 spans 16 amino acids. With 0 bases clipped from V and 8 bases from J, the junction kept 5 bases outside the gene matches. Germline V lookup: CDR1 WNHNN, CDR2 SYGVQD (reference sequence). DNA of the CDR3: TGCGCCAGCAGTGAGTCGGCTAGCGGGAGGCCAGGGGAGCTGTTTTTT. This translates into CASSESASGRPGELFF.

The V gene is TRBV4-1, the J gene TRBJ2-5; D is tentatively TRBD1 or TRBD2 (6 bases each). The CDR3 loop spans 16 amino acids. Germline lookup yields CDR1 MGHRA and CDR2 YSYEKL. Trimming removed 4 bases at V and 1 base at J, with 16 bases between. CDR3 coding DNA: TGCGCCAGCAGCCGTGAGGGGGGTGTCCGCCAAGAGACCCAGTACTTC. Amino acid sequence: CASSREGGVRQETQYF.

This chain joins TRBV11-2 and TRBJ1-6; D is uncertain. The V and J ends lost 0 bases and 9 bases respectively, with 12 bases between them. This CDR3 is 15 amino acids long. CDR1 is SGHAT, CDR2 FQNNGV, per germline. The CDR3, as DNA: TGTGCCAGCAGCTTAGATGGCCTGAGGGCTTCACCCCTCCACTTT. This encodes CASSLDGLRASPLHF.

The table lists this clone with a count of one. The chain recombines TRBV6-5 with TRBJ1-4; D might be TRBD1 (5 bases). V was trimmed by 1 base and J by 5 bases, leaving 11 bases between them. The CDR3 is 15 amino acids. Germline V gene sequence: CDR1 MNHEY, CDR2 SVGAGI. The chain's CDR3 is CASSYLGVPNEKLFF. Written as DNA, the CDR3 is TGTGCCAGCAGTTACTTGGGGGTACCCAATGAAAAACTGTTTTTT.

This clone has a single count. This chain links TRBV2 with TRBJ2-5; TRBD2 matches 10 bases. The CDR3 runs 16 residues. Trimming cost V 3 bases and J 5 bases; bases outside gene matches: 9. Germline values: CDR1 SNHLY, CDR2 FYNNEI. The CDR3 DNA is TGTGCCAGCAGTGATCGAAAGCGGGGGGGCTGGGAGACCCAGTACTTC. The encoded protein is CASSDRKRGGWETQYF. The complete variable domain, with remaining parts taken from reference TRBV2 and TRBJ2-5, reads EPEVTQTPSHQVTQMGQEVILRCVPISNHLYFYWYRQILGQKVEFLVSFYNNEISEKSEIFDDQFSVERPDGSNFTLKIRSTKLEDSAMYFCASSDRKRGGWETQYFGPGTRLLVL.

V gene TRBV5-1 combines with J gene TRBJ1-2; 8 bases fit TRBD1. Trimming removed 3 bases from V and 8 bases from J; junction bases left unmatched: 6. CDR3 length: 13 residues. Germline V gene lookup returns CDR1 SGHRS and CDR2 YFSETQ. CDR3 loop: CASSSTGGWGYTF. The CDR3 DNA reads TGCGCCAGCAGCTCCACAGGGGGATGGGGCTACACCTTC.

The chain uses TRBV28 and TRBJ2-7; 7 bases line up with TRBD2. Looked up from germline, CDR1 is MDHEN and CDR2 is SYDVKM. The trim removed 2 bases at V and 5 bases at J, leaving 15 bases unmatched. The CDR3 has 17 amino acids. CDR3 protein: CASSLGSGREFENEQYF. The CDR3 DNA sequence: TGTGCCAGCAGTTTAGGCTCGGGGCGGGAGTTTGAGAACGAGCAGTACTTC. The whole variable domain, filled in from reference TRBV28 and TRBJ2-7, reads DVKVTQSSRYLVKRTGEKVFLECVQDMDHENMFWYRQDPGLGLRLIYFSYDVKMKEKGDIPEGYSVSREKKERFSLILESASTNQTSMYLCASSLGSGREFENEQYFGPGTRLTVT.

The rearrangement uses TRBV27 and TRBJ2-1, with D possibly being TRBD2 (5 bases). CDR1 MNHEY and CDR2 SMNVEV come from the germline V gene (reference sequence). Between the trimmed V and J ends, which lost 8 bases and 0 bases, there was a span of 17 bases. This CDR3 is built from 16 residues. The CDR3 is CASASSDYLSYNEQFF. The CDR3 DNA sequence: TGTGCCAGCGCTTCCTCTGACTACCTCTCCTACAATGAGCAGTTCTTC.

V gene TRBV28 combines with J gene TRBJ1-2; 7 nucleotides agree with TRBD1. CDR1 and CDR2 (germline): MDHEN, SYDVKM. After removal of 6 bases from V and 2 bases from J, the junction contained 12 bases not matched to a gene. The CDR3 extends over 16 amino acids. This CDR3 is CASSIEESGQNYGYTF. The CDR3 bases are TGTGCCAGCAGCATTGAAGAATCGGGACAGAACTATGGCTACACCTTC.

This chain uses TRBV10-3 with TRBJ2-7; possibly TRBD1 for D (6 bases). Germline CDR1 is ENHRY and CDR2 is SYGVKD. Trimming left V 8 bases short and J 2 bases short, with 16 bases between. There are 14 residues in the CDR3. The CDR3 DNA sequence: TGTGCCATCGGTGGGGCAGGGGTTACCTACGAGCAGTACTTC. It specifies CAIGGAGVTYEQYF.

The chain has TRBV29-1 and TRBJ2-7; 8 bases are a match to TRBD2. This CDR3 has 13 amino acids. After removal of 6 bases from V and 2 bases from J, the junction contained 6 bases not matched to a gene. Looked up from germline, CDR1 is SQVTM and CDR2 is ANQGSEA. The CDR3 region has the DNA TGCAGCGTGAATAGCGGGGAGACCTACGAGCAGTACTTC. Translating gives CSVNSGETYEQYF.